Listed below are T cell receptor beta chains from one sample, sequenced in a study of blood T cell repertoires in COVID-19. Some clones are missing from TCRdb's copy, which holds only in-frame ones; the method was immunoSEQ multiplex PCR. Of approximately 300,000 clones in the sample, roughly 90% were seen once. Sample: PBMCs or T cells enriched from blood (not recorded which). The receptors come from a man between 60 and 75 years old who had recovered from COVID-19. The CDR3 runs from the conserved cysteine through the conserved F or W. A D gene is named only where the DNA matches it firmly. Expanded clones are given a class, and other clones once, few, many or no size at all.

J gene,clone size,D gene,V gene,CDR3 protein,CDR3 DNA
TRBJ2-1,NA,NA,TRBV7-9,CASSFVGVREDEQFF,TGTGCCAGCAGCTTTGTAGGGGTCAGGGAGGATGAGCAGTTCTTC
TRBJ2-1,NA,TRBD2,TRBV7-9,CASSRGDGTSDEQFF,TGTGCCAGCAGTCGAGGGGACGGGACTAGCGATGAGCAGTTCTTC
TRBJ2-1,NA,TRBD2,TRBV7-8,CASSLGRLAVREQFF,TGTGCCAGCAGCTTGGGGAGACTAGCGGTAAGGGAGCAGTTCTTC
TRBJ2-3,once,TRBD1,TRBV7-9,CASSSRGLGTDTQYF,TGTGCCAGCAGCTCCAGGGGGCTCGGGACAGATACGCAGTATTTT
TRBJ2-2,few,TRBD2,TRBV11-2,CASSLRLAGEGTGELFF,TGTGCCAGCAGCTTGCGGCTAGCGGGTGAAGGCACCGGGGAGCTGTTTTTT
TRBJ2-7,few,NA,TRBV20-1,CSASYWYLHEQYF,TGCAGTGCTAGTTACTGGTATCTCCACGAGCAGTACTTC
TRBJ1-5,once,TRBD1,TRBV19,CASTTGQGRQPQHF,TGTGCCAGTACTACGGGACAGGGGAGACAGCCCCAGCATTTT
TRBJ2-7,NA,TRBD2,TRBV29-1,CSVEGGSGSGGEQYF,TGCAGCGTTGAAGGGGGTAGCGGGAGTGGGGGCGAGCAGTACTTC
TRBJ2-1,NA,TRBD2,TRBV6-5,CASSYRRTSGYNEQFF,TGTGCCAGCAGTTACCGCAGGACTAGCGGTTACAATGAGCAGTTCTTC
TRBJ1-4,NA,TRBD1,TRBV4-1,CASSHHPDRVGYEKLFF,TGCGCCAGCAGCCACCATCCTGACAGGGTGGGTTATGAAAAACTGTTTTTT
TRBJ2-1,NA,NA,TRBV28,CASSLWSSEDVYNEQFF,TGTGCCAGCAGTTTATGGTCTAGCGAAGACGTATACAATGAGCAGTTCTTC
TRBJ2-3,NA,TRBD2,TRBV5-1,CASSPGLAGADTQYF,TGCGCCAGCAGCCCGGGACTAGCGGGGGCAGATACGCAGTATTTT
TRBJ2-5,once,TRBD2,TRBV28,CASRPGLADFETQYF,TGTGCCAGCAGACCGGGACTAGCGGATTTTGAGACCCAGTACTTC
TRBJ2-7,NA,NA,TRBV6-5,CASSSTDRSYLYEQYF,TGTGCCAGCAGTTCTACCGACAGGTCCTACCTGTACGAGCAGTACTTC
TRBJ1-2,NA,NA,TRBV25-1,CASSAHRDGYGGYTF,TGTGCCAGCAGTGCCCACAGGGATGGATACGGGGGCTACACCTTC
TRBJ2-7,once,TRBD2,TRBV15,CATSRVGLAGYEQYF,TGTGCCACCAGCAGAGTGGGACTAGCGGGGTACGAGCAGTACTTC
TRBJ2-1,NA,TRBD2,TRBV24-1,CATSDSRTSTNEQFF,TGTGCCACCAGTGATTCCAGGACTAGTACCAATGAGCAGTTCTTC
TRBJ1-1,NA,TRBD1,TRBV6-2/TRBV6-3,CASSSLQGVFGLGTEAFF,TGTGCCAGCAGTTCCCTTCAGGGGGTTTTCGGGTTGGGCACTGAAGCTTTCTTT
TRBJ2-2,NA,TRBD2,TRBV9,CASSLSPGGATGELFF,TGTGCCAGCAGCCTTAGCCCGGGAGGGGCCACCGGGGAGCTGTTTTTT
TRBJ2-1,NA,NA,TRBV11-2,CASSLAGSYNEQFF,TGTGCCAGCAGCTTGGCGGGCTCCTACAATGAGCAGTTCTTC
TRBJ2-7,NA,TRBD1,TRBV7-6,CASSPIRDRGSYEQYF,TGTGCCAGCAGCCCCATCCGGGACAGGGGCTCCTACGAGCAGTACTTC
TRBJ2-2,once,TRBD1,TRBV3-1/TRBV3-2,CASSQGTGGSHGELFF,TGTGCCAGCAGCCAAGGGACAGGGGGCAGTCACGGGGAGCTGTTTTTT
TRBJ2-7,few,TRBD1,TRBV28,CASRGQPSYEQYF,TGTGCCAGCAGGGGACAGCCCTCCTACGAGCAGTACTTC
TRBJ2-5,NA,TRBD2,TRBV5-1,CASSRSGLAGEGETQYF,TGCGCCAGCAGTCGTTCGGGACTAGCGGGAGAGGGAGAGACCCAGTACTTC
TRBJ2-7,NA,NA,TRBV18,CASSPAPGQIYEQYF,TGTGCCAGCTCACCAGCTCCAGGACAGATCTACGAGCAGTACTTC
TRBJ2-1,once,NA,TRBV5-1,CASSAGTYNEQFF,TGCGCCAGCAGCGCAGGGACCTACAATGAGCAGTTCTTC
TRBJ1-1,NA,NA,TRBV11-2,CASSPGGNTEAFF,TGTGCCAGCAGCCCGGGGGGTAACACTGAAGCTTTCTTT
TRBJ1-1,NA,NA,TRBV5-1,CASSVLRLDTEAFF,TGCGCCAGCAGCGTTCTCCGATTAGACACTGAAGCTTTCTTT
TRBJ1-5,NA,NA,TRBV18,CASSPTGTATGNQPQHF,TGTGCCAGCTCACCAACCGGCACAGCCACGGGGAATCAGCCCCAGCATTTT
TRBJ2-1,NA,NA,TRBV9,CASSVVRRVDRDNEQFF,TGTGCCAGCAGCGTAGTCAGGAGGGTCGACAGGGACAATGAGCAGTTCTTC
TRBJ1-5,NA,NA,TRBV18,CASKPPGYQPQHF,TGTGCCAGCAAACCCCCGGGGTATCAGCCCCAGCATTTT
TRBJ2-5,NA,TRBD1,TRBV2,CASSRQGTPQETQYF,TGTGCCAGCAGCCGACAGGGGACGCCACAAGAGACCCAGTACTTC
TRBJ1-2,NA,NA,TRBV6-5,CASRSSGANYGYTF,TGTGCCAGCAGATCCAGTGGAGCAAACTATGGCTACACCTTC
TRBJ2-2,NA,NA,TRBV14,CASSQPKGKGEYTGELFF,TGTGCCAGCAGCCAACCCAAGGGGAAAGGAGAGTACACCGGGGAGCTGTTTTTT
TRBJ2-7,NA,TRBD2,TRBV11-2,CASSPSLAGGEQYF,TGTGCCAGCAGCCCGTCTTTAGCGGGAGGCGAGCAGTACTTC
TRBJ2-7,NA,TRBD2,TRBV7-9,CASSKVAGGRSYEQYF,TGTGCCAGCAGCAAGGTAGCGGGAGGGAGGTCCTACGAGCAGTACTTC
TRBJ2-3,NA,TRBD2,TRBV7-2,CASSLGPSGRADTQYF,TGTGCCAGCAGCTTAGGGCCTAGCGGGAGGGCAGATACGCAGTATTTT
TRBJ2-5,NA,TRBD2,TRBV10-1,CASSETLAGETQYF,TGCGCCAGCAGTGAGACGCTAGCGGGAGAGACCCAGTACTTC